This T cell receptor (beta chain) comes out of a study of blood T cell repertoires in COVID-19. Study at large: Sample material is recorded as cDNA or gDNA derived from T cells, B-cell-depleted T cells, or PBMCs.

Per the original data handling: Cell counts per sample came from amplifying reference gene primers. Profiling relied on immunoSEQ multiplex PCR, and the TCRdb table lists in-frame clones only, not all of them. The DNA was the basis for D and trimming; V, J and clone size are from that table. Here the sample spans 250,000 to 350,000 clones, around 85% being singletons. Individuals aged roughly 18 to 100 years were recruited from 24 US areas. Participant-reported clinical history was the basis for cohort assignment. The CDR3 is 14 amino acids. J lost 2 bases, V lost 3 bases, and 1 base had no gene match. Germline V gives CDR1 KGHSH, CDR2 LQKENI.

The sequencing sample was made of PBMCs or T cells enriched from blood (not recorded which). The chain combines TRBV18 with TRBJ1-2; 9 bases line up with TRBD1. The clonotype originates from a woman in her thirties who had recovered from COVID-19. Written as DNA, the CDR3 is TGTGCCAGCTCACCGGGGACAGGGAACTATGGCTACACCTTC. It encodes CASSPGTGNYGYTF.